The 21 T cell receptor beta chains presented below share a single source sample, sequenced in a study of T-cell reconstitution after alpha-beta-depleted transplantation in children. For TCRbeta, the library was prepared with unique molecular identifiers. In TCRdb, the PCR reads were re-called with MiXCR into one record per CDR3 protein. The sample includes 250,000 or so distinct CDR3 sequences, roughly a quarter of them seen just once. Specimen: PBMCs, mostly from graft donor cells, collected 360 days after TCRalphabeta/CD19-depleted stem cell transplant. The origin of the receptors is a female patient younger than 10 who had a stem cell transplant for congenital amegakaryocytic thrombocytopenia, so the T cells may come from the graft donor.

The J gene is TRBJ1-1, the V gene TRBV28; TRBD1 matches at 9 bases. CDR3 size: 14 residues. V trimming: 3 bases; J trimming: 5 bases; junction bases outside the gene matches: 4. Germline V gives CDR1 MDHEN, CDR2 SYDVKM. CDR3: CASSLGQGWTEAFF. The CDR3 DNA is TGTGCCAGCAGTTTGGGACAGGGTTGGACTGAAGCTTTCTTT.

The gene calls are TRBV7-6 and TRBJ2-6; 7 nucleotides line up with TRBD1. The V gene's germline CDR1 is SGHVS and CDR2 FNYEAQ. V lost 5 bases, J lost 4 bases, and 8 bases stayed unmatched. This CDR3 has 16 residues. The CDR3 DNA reads as TGTGCCAGCAGCCGAACACAGGGGCTCGGGGCCAACGTCCTGACTTTC. Residues: CASSRTQGLGANVLTF.

This clonotype was seen a handful of times. The J gene is TRBJ1-1, the V gene TRBV12-3 or TRBV12-4; perhaps TRBD1 as D (6 bases). V gave up 6 bases and J gave up 4 bases, with 12 bases separating them. This CDR3 is built from 13 residues. The CDR3 reads CASSPSGATEAFF. CDR3 DNA sequence: TGTGCCAGCAGCCCCTCGGGGGCCACTGAAGCTTTCTTT.

This clonotype was seen more than once but under ten times. The gene calls are TRBV20-1 and TRBJ1-2; D remains ambiguous. Trimming stripped 6 bases from V and 5 bases from J, with 19 bases between. CDR3 length: 14 residues. Germline V CDR1 and CDR2: DFQATT, SNEGSKA (reference sequence). Here the CDR3 reads CSAVDGVEVYGYTF. The CDR3 region has the DNA TGCAGTGCCGTAGACGGGGTAGAAGTTTATGGCTACACCTTC.

This clonotype was picked up a small number of times. This chain joins TRBV20-1 and TRBJ1-5; no clear D. The V end was cut by 6 bases, the J end by 0 bases, with 12 bases between. The CDR3 has 14 amino acids. In germline, CDR1 is DFQATT, CDR2 SNEGSKA (reference sequence). This CDR3 is CSASGGYSNQPQHF. For the CDR3, the DNA is TGCAGTGCCTCCGGCGGATATAGCAATCAGCCCCAGCATTTT.

This clonotype occurred a few times. This sequence joins TRBV24-1 and TRBJ2-5; tentatively, D is TRBD2 (6 bases). Germline CDR1 reads KGHDR; CDR2 reads SFDVKD. This CDR3 region has 16 residues. V was trimmed by 9 bases and J by 3 bases, leaving 22 bases between them. The CDR3 is CATLGGHARPKETQYF. The CDR3 DNA is TGTGCCACCCTGGGGGGTCATGCTCGACCAAAAGAGACCCAGTACTTC.

This clonotype was found a few times. The chain employs TRBV6-1 and TRBJ2-3; D may be TRBD1 or TRBD2 (5 bases each). The V and J ends lost 8 bases and 6 bases respectively, with 18 bases between them. In germline, CDR1 is MNHNS, CDR2 SASEGT. The CDR3 is 14 amino acids. The CDR3 DNA sequence: TGTGCCAGCCGGGGACCGATATCCGGCGATACGCAGTATTTT. Amino acids: CASRGPISGDTQYF.

The chain couples TRBV6-2 or TRBV6-3 to TRBJ2-7, with 10 bases that match TRBD2. The CDR3 contains 14 residues. The junction had 11 bases not matched to a gene; V was cut back by 8 bases and J by 7 bases. CDR1 and CDR2 from the germline V gene are MNHEY and SVGEGT. In DNA, the CDR3 is TGTGCCAGCGAATACGAAGCTAGCGGGAGAGAGCAGTACTTC. It translates to CASEYEASGREQYF.

This clonotype was found many times. The chain employs TRBV9 and TRBJ2-1; a possible D gene is TRBD1 (5 bases). The germline V gene encodes CDR1 SGDLS and CDR2 YYNGEE. V was clipped by 4 bases and J by 7 bases, with 18 bases between them. CDR3 length: 15 residues. The CDR3 here is CASSSFGGARNEQFF. The CDR3 bases are TGTGCCAGCAGCTCCTTCGGTGGGGCTAGAAATGAGCAGTTCTTC.

The chain couples TRBV10-3 to TRBJ1-4, with D hard to call. The CDR3 loop spans 14 amino acids. Trimming stripped 0 bases from V and 5 bases from J, with 7 bases between. Per the germline V gene, CDR1 is ENHRY and CDR2 is SYGVKD. CDR3 sequence reads: CAISESMGNEKLFF. DNA for the CDR3: TGTGCCATCAGTGAGTCGATGGGAAATGAAAAACTGTTTTTT.

The V and J genes are TRBV20-1 and TRBJ2-3; TRBD2 agrees at 11 bases. Germline trimming cut 4 bases from V and 6 bases from J; bases unmatched to any gene: 12. The CDR3 is 16 amino acids. The V gene's germline CDR1 is DFQATT and CDR2 SNEGSKA (reference sequence). The CDR3, as DNA: TGCAGTGCTACGACGGTAGCGGGGGGGCTAGCGGATACGCAGTATTTT. This gives the protein CSATTVAGGLADTQYF.

This clonotype was observed a few times. This chain links TRBV29-1 with TRBJ1-2, with 7 bases aligning to TRBD1. The CDR3 length is 13 residues. Germline lookup yields CDR1 SQVTM and CDR2 ANQGSEA. V lost 7 bases, J lost 8 bases, and 13 bases stayed unmatched. The CDR3 region has the DNA TGCAGCGGCTATTTCCGGGACAGAGAAGGCTACACCTTC. Residues: CSGYFRDREGYTF.

This clonotype showed up just a few times. This chain links TRBV20-1 with TRBJ1-6; D remains unclear. The germline V and J ends were trimmed by 3 bases and 12 bases, with 6 bases remaining between them. CDR3 length: 10 residues. Germline V lookup: CDR1 DFQATT, CDR2 SNEGSKA (reference sequence). CDR3 sequence reads: CSASSEPLHF. CDR3 in DNA: TGCAGTGCTAGTTCTGAACCCCTCCACTTT.

The chain combines TRBV28 with TRBJ2-7; 7 bases match TRBD2. V shed 7 bases, J shed 4 bases, and the junction held 1 base outside the gene matches. Germline CDR1 and CDR2: MDHEN and SYDVKM. This CDR3 has 11 amino acids. The CDR3 sequence: CASNGGYEQYF. CDR3 nucleotide sequence: TGTGCCAGCAACGGGGGGTACGAGCAGTACTTC.

In this sample, this clonotype turned up a few times. The rearrangement uses TRBV12-3 or TRBV12-4 and TRBJ1-1; D unresolved. CDR3 size: 13 residues. The V end lost 6 bases, the J end lost 4 bases, and 12 bases lay between the germline ends. CDR3 in DNA: TGTGCCAGCAGCCTCTTGGGCCCCACTGAAGCTTTCTTT. As protein: CASSLLGPTEAFF.

This clonotype was seen repeatedly, ten times or more. This chain uses TRBV5-1 with TRBJ2-7, with D perhaps assigned TRBD1 or TRBD2 (5 bases each). V shed 4 bases and J shed 3 bases, with 14 bases lying between them. CDR1 and CDR2 from the germline V gene are SGHRS and YFSETQ. This CDR3 has 14 amino acids. CDR3 sequence (DNA): TGCGCCAGCAGCCCAGTGGGGGTCCTCTACGAGCAGTACTTC. It specifies CASSPVGVLYEQYF.

Of note for this clonotype: A read error may account for a junction end that differs from germline. This chain joins TRBV6-1 and TRBJ2-1; the match to TRBD1 covers 7 bases. The germline V gene encodes CDR1 MNHNS and CDR2 SASEGT. This CDR3 region has 14 residues. CDR3 nucleotide sequence: TGTGCCAGCAGTGAAACGCTGTTGCCGGGACAGAGAAGCTTC. Residues: CASSETLLPGQRSF.

In its sample, this clonotype was seen a few times. The V gene is TRBV15, the J gene TRBJ2-1; 8 bases match TRBD2. V was pared by 0 bases and J by 3 bases, with 7 bases of the junction left unmatched. Germline assignment: CDR1 LNHNV and CDR2 YYDKDF (reference sequence). This CDR3 is 17 amino acids long. The CDR3 reads CATSRDFTGGLYNEQFF. DNA of the CDR3: TGTGCCACCAGCAGAGATTTCACGGGGGGGCTCTACAATGAGCAGTTCTTC.

This chain uses TRBV2 with TRBJ1-2; weak D call: TRBD1 (5 bases). Germline CDR1 is SNHLY and CDR2 is FYNNEI. The length of the CDR3 is 11 residues. The V end lost 6 bases, the J end lost 10 bases, and 12 bases lay between the germline ends. The CDR3 protein is CASSRTSAYTF. The CDR3 DNA reads TGTGCCAGCAGCAGGACAAGTGCCTACACCTTC.

This chain links TRBV5-1 with TRBJ1-1; 7 bases match TRBD1. J lost 3 bases, V lost 3 bases, and 2 bases had no gene match. This CDR3 spans 13 amino acids. From germline, CDR1 is SGHRS and CDR2 YFSETQ. CDR3 amino acids: CASSSTGDTEAFF. DNA for the CDR3: TGCGCCAGCAGCTCTACAGGGGACACTGAAGCTTTCTTT.

The V gene is TRBV20-1, the J gene TRBJ2-2; 8 bases are a match to TRBD1. Germline V lookup: CDR1 DFQATT, CDR2 SNEGSKA (reference sequence). The CDR3 is made up of 14 amino acids. J was trimmed by 2 bases and V by 7 bases; bases with no gene match: 6. CDR3 in amino acids: CSVFGQGNTGELFF. DNA for the CDR3: TGCAGTGTTTTTGGACAGGGAAACACCGGGGAGCTGTTTTTT.